The 22 T cell receptor beta chains below all came from one sample that was sequenced in a study of blood T cell repertoires in COVID-19. Produced via immunoSEQ multiplex PCR; TCRdb's table is partial and in-frame only. The table records just under 55,000 clones, just over 90% of them present only once. The sample was peripheral blood. These receptor sequences come from a woman between 40 and 55 years old with active COVID-19.

The V gene is TRBV2, the J gene TRBJ1-2; 7 bases are shared with TRBD1. Germline CDR1 reads SNHLY; CDR2 reads FYNNEI. V dropped 6 bases and J dropped 3; count of bases not matched to a gene: 10. CDR3 length equals 15 residues. The chain's CDR3 is CASRSLGQLDYGYTF. The CDR3, as DNA: TGTGCCAGCAGAAGTTTGGGACAGCTTGACTATGGCTACACCTTC.

The rearrangement links TRBV5-1 to TRBJ2-1, with 9 positions matching TRBD2. J gave up 5 bases and V 6 bases, and 6 bases lay outside the gene matches. The CDR3 loop spans 14 amino acids. Germline CDR1 is SGHRS and CDR2 is YFSETQ. CDR3 in amino acids: CASNQRGENNEQFF. The CDR3 bases are TGCGCCAGCAACCAGCGGGGGGAGAACAATGAGCAGTTCTTC.

J is TRBJ1-5 and V is TRBV12-3 or TRBV12-4; 7 bases line up with TRBD1. The CDR3 contains 13 residues. V dropped 6 bases and J dropped 6; count of bases not matched to a gene: 5. CDR3 bases: TGTGCCAGCAGCCGACAGGGCGGTCAGCCCCAGCATTTT. Translated, it gives CASSRQGGQPQHF.

The chain has TRBV5-5 and TRBJ2-7, with 10 bases aligning to TRBD2. The junction had 10 bases not matched to a gene; V was cut back by 3 bases and J by 7 bases. The CDR3 has 15 residues. Per germline, CDR1 SGHKS and CDR2 YYEKEE (reference sequence). The CDR3 sequence is CASSYSSGGAGEQYF. The CDR3, as DNA: TGTGCCAGCAGCTATTCTAGCGGGGGAGCGGGTGAGCAGTACTTC.

J is TRBJ1-5 and V is TRBV9, with a possible D match to TRBD1 (5 bases). The germline CDR1 and CDR2 sequences are SGDLS and YYNGEE. V dropped 0 bases and J dropped 2 bases, with 6 bases sitting between them. This CDR3 has 14 residues. The CDR3 region has the DNA TGTGCCAGCAGCGTAGGGGGGGGCAATCAGCCCCAGCATTTT. Translated, it gives CASSVGGGNQPQHF.

The chain uses TRBV7-8 and TRBJ2-7; tentative D call: TRBD2 (6 bases). The germline V gene encodes CDR1 SGHVS and CDR2 FQNEAQ. The CDR3 is 14 amino acids. V shed 5 bases and J shed 2 bases, with 13 bases lying between them. The DNA for the CDR3 is TGTGCCAGCAGCGCGGGACGGCTAACCTACGAGCAGTACTTC. It specifies CASSAGRLTYEQYF. The whole variable domain, remainder taken from reference TRBV7-8 and TRBJ2-7, is GAGVSQSPRYKVAKRGQDVALRCDPISGHVSLFWYQQALGQGPEFLTYFQNEAQLDKSGLPSDRFFAERPEGSVSTLKIQRTQQEDSAVYLCASSAGRLTYEQYFGPGTRLTVT.

V usage is TRBV5-1 and J usage is TRBJ2-3, with D unclear. The CDR3 is 14 residues long. CDR1 and CDR2 from the germline V gene are SGHRS and YFSETQ. V was pared by 0 bases and J by 4 bases, with 9 bases between. CDR3 sequence (DNA): TGCGCCAGCAGCTTGGCCTTCCCCGCAGATACGCAGTATTTT. This translates into CASSLAFPADTQYF.

The rearrangement links TRBV5-1 to TRBJ2-3, with TRBD2 identical over 12 bases. The CDR3 is 15 amino acids. Germline CDR1 SGHRS, CDR2 YFSETQ. The V segment lost 2 bases and the J segment 4 bases; nucleotides outside the gene matches: 2. CDR3 DNA sequence: TGCGCCAGCAGCTTCGGGACTAGCGGGTCAGATACGCAGTATTTT. The encoded protein is CASSFGTSGSDTQYF.

The rearrangement links TRBV11-2 to TRBJ2-7; D perhaps matches TRBD2 (5 bases). Germline lookup yields CDR1 SGHAT and CDR2 FQNNGV. V lost 5 bases and J 6 bases, leaving 14 bases between the germline ends. CDR3 size: 13 residues. The CDR3 DNA reads TGTGCCAGCAGCCAGGATGTAGAGGGCGAGCAGTACTTC. Protein sequence: CASSQDVEGEQYF.

V usage is TRBV11-2 and J usage is TRBJ2-7; perhaps TRBD1 as D (6 bases). Per germline, CDR1 SGHAT and CDR2 FQNNGV. The length of the CDR3 is 14 residues. The V end lost 5 bases, the J end lost 2 bases, and 13 bases lay between the germline ends. In DNA, the CDR3 is TGTGCCAGCAGCCAAACAGGGATGGCCTACGAGCAGTACTTC. This sequence encodes CASSQTGMAYEQYF.

The V and J genes are TRBV5-1 and TRBJ1-2; 10 bases align to TRBD1. CDR1 is SGHRS, CDR2 YFSETQ, per germline. The V gene end was trimmed by 4 bases and the J gene end by 1 base; junction bases not matched to a gene: 13. This CDR3 has 18 residues. The DNA for the CDR3 is TGCGCCAGCAGCACCTACGGACAGGGGGGACTGTTTAACTATGGCTACACCTTC. Amino acids: CASSTYGQGGLFNYGYTF.

V is TRBV6-2 or TRBV6-3 and J is TRBJ1-1, with D perhaps matching TRBD1 (5 bases). This CDR3 has 15 residues. Trimming removed 0 bases at V and 4 bases at J, with 12 bases between. Per germline, CDR1 MNHEY and CDR2 SVGEGT. Here the CDR3 DNA reads TGTGCCAGCAGTTACTCAAAGGGGATGGGCACTGAAGCTTTCTTT. Protein product: CASSYSKGMGTEAFF.

The chain links TRBV18 to TRBJ1-5, with D perhaps TRBD1 (6 bases). Trimming took off 3 bases at V and 3 bases at J, with 12 bases between the two ends. The CDR3 extends over 15 amino acids. Germline CDR1 is KGHSH and CDR2 is LQKENI. CDR3 DNA sequence: TGTGCCAGCTCACCCCTGCCAGGGGACAATCAGCCCCAGCATTTT. Its translation: CASSPLPGDNQPQHF.

The sample holds a few counts of this clone. The chain couples TRBV5-6 to TRBJ2-5; TRBD1 matches at 10 bases. The CDR3 contains 17 residues. V lost 1 base and J lost 5; bases outside the gene matches: 11. Looked up from germline, CDR1 is SGHDT and CDR2 is YYEEEE. CDR3 in amino acids: CASSLYSVGTGVETQYF. The CDR3 DNA is TGTGCCAGCAGCTTGTATTCGGTCGGGACAGGGGTTGAGACCCAGTACTTC.

The sample holds one count of this clone. The rearrangement joins TRBV28 to TRBJ2-2; 8 bases agree with TRBD1. The germline V gene has CDR1 MDHEN and CDR2 SYDVKM. This CDR3 spans 15 amino acids. The J segment lost 4 bases and the V segment lost 5 bases, leaving 6 bases of the junction unmatched. The CDR3 is CASSNGQGPTGELFF. The CDR3 DNA follows: TGTGCCAGCAGTAATGGACAGGGCCCCACCGGGGAGCTGTTTTTT.

The rearrangement uses TRBV29-1 and TRBJ1-1, with 11 positions matching TRBD1. The CDR3 runs 13 residues. Germline V gene data show CDR1 as SQVTM and CDR2 as ANQGSEA. Trimming removed 5 bases from V and 7 bases from J; junction bases left unmatched: 6. This CDR3 reads CSVPGQGEYEAFF. The DNA for the CDR3 is TGCAGCGTTCCGGGACAGGGGGAATATGAAGCTTTCTTT. Together with reference TRBV29-1 and TRBJ1-1, the CDR3 gives the full variable domain: SAVISQKPSRDICQRGTSLTIQCQVDSQVTMMFWYRQQPGQSLTLIATANQGSEATYESGFVIDKFPISRPNLTFSTLTVSNMSPEDSSIYLCSVPGQGEYEAFFGQGTRLTVV.

The chain couples TRBV11-3 to TRBJ1-1, with TRBD1 identical over 7 bases. The V gene's germline CDR1 is SGHNT and CDR2 YENEEA. The V gene end was trimmed by 1 base and the J gene end by 5 bases; junction bases not matched to a gene: 7. The CDR3 is 15 residues long. This chain's CDR3 is CASSLVQRGQTEAFF. The DNA of the CDR3 is TGTGCCAGCAGCTTAGTTCAAAGGGGACAGACTGAAGCTTTCTTT.

The CDR3 loop reads CASSFAGTSGTTGVGELFF. The CDR3 DNA reads TGTGCCAGCAGCTTTGCCGGGACTAGCGGGACAACGGGGGTCGGGGAGCTGTTTTTT. The chain carries TRBV7-3 and TRBJ2-2; 13 positions agree with TRBD2. The J segment lost 7 bases and the V segment lost 3 bases, leaving 14 bases of the junction unmatched. The CDR3 loop spans 19 amino acids. In germline, CDR1 is SGHTA, CDR2 FQGTGA.

The sample holds a few counts of this clone. This rearrangement joins TRBV11-3 to TRBJ2-5, with D possibly TRBD2 on 5 matching bases. V gave up 7 bases and J gave up 1 base, with 7 bases separating them. The germline V gene encodes CDR1 SGHNT and CDR2 YENEEA. The CDR3 totals 12 residues. The CDR3 sequence: CASTRGQETQYF. The DNA for the CDR3 is TGTGCCAGCACCCGGGGCCAAGAGACCCAGTACTTC.

The chain recombines TRBV2 with TRBJ2-5; 7 positions agree with TRBD1. This CDR3 comprises 14 residues. CDR1 SNHLY and CDR2 FYNNEI come from the germline V gene. V gave up 2 bases and J gave up 1 base; unmatched junction bases: 1. The CDR3 spells CASSERTGQETQYF. Written as DNA, the CDR3 is TGTGCCAGCAGTGAAAGGACAGGCCAAGAGACCCAGTACTTC.

The V call is TRBV4-3, the J call TRBJ1-1; 9 nucleotides align to TRBD1. The CDR3 covers 15 residues. Unmatched junction bases numbered 3, after V lost 0 bases and J lost 4 bases. Per germline, CDR1 LGHNA and CDR2 YSLEER. The CDR3, as DNA: TGCGCCAGCAGCCAAGATCGGACAGGGGCCACTGAAGCTTTCTTT. Amino acid sequence: CASSQDRTGATEAFF.

The CDR3 is CASSLGLSNGSPLHF. In DNA form, the CDR3 reads TGTGCCAGCAGTTTAGGACTCTCAAACGGTTCACCCCTCCACTTT. The gene calls are TRBV27 and TRBJ1-6; D unclear. The V gene lost 2 bases and the J gene lost 9 bases, with 14 bases spanning the gap. The CDR3 totals 15 residues. Germline values: CDR1 MNHEY, CDR2 SMNVEV (reference sequence).